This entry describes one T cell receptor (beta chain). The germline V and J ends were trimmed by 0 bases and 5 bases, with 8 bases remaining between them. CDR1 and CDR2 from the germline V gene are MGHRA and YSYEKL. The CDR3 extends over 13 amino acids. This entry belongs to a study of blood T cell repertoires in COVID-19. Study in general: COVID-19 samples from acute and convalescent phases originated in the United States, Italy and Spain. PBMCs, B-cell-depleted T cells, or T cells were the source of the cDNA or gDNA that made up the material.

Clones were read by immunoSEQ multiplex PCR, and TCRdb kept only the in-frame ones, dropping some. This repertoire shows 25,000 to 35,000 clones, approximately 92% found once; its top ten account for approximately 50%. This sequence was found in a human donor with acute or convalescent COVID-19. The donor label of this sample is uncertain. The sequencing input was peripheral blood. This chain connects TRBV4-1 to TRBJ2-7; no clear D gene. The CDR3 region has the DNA TGCGCCAGCAGCCAAGAACAGCAGCACGAGCAGTACTTC. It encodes CASSQEQQHEQYF.